A selection of T cell receptor beta chains follows, all from one sample in a study of technical replicates of blood from a handful of donors. Using immunoSEQ multiplex PCR, the repertoire was profiled, and TCRdb retains in-frame clones only, with some absent. The sample carries about 74,000 clones, 75% to 85% recorded once. Sequencing was done on a sample of PBMCs. The receptor set was obtained from a human donor in good health. Some clones in this sample may be carry-over from other donors' samples. Each CDR3 is given without its conserved first and last residue. Only some rows state a clone size, as once, few, many or a class for expanded clones.

clone size,V gene,CDR3 protein
-,TRBV28,ASSYPRGQDPYGYT
-,TRBV7-7,ASSLSGSSYNEQF
few,TRBV4-1,ASSGTANTEAF
-,TRBV7-9,ASSLVDRQETQY
-,TRBV7-3,ASSLSGGATNEQF
-,TRBV11-2,ASSPLGLAGETQY
-,TRBV7-6,ASSLGGQYEQY
-,TRBV11-1,ASSPGLAGETQY
-,TRBV7-8,ASSLAYPYPYEQY
-,TRBV15,ATSRDQGHLETQY
-,TRBV5-1,ASSFLLPSNTEAF
-,TRBV6-1,ASSELGQGTAEAF
-,TRBV7-8,ASTISGQGGTEAF
-,TRBV9,ASSVGTSGPGEQY
-,TRBV4-1,ASSRSYGDGYT
-,TRBV11-3,ASSSTVNTEAF
-,TRBV18,ASSAFTGTGGTEAF
-,TRBV9,ASSVETWDTQY
-,TRBV7-3,ASSLGPRDSPLH
-,TRBV28,ASSLSAGALNYGYT
many,TRBV27,ASSLMGGPTDTQY
many,TRBV6-1,ASSGTGGYTEAF
-,TRBV4-2,ASSQGGLGDTEAF
-,TRBV7-2,ASSLVGGRSGGEQF
-,TRBV7-3,ASSLDRETEAF
-,TRBV30,AWNDYNRGGGYT
-,TRBV5-4,ASSNTGTRYEQY
-,TRBV4-3,ASSQEYRGSIH
-,TRBV29-1,SVAGTGEGQPQH
few,TRBV5-1,ASSLGVGGYT
-,TRBV29-1,SVGASGETQY
-,TRBV10-1,ASSQIEAF
-,TRBV7-7,ASSPLSSYNEQF
few,TRBV4-1,ASSQELRYGYT
few,TRBV18,ASSAIEAPRTEAF
-,TRBV2,ASRGLAKNIQY
-,TRBV7-2,ASSPVGTSRNEQF
-,TRBV2,ASTRDRQNQPQH
once,TRBV19,ASSLVAESSYEQY
-,TRBV5-6,ASSQRTGNSPLH
-,TRBV6-5,ASSYDSNNSPLH
-,TRBV9,ASSVNGQGSGGYT
few,TRBV6-1,ASTGHPSEQY
-,TRBV27,ASTSGSYEQY
-,TRBV19,ASSNTGLNYGYT
-,TRBV6-6,ASSYSTAYEQY
-,TRBV15,APPRRDRRSNTGELF
-,TRBV6-1,ASSIQGDTQY
once,TRBV5-4,ASSSNRGLTGELF
-,TRBV7-2,ASSLGLAATGELF
-,TRBV2,ASKTSQNQDIRIYGYT